Below are 22 T cell receptor beta chains sequenced from a single sample in a study of chemoradiotherapy in HPV16-positive cancers. Using immunoSEQ multiplex PCR, the repertoire was profiled, and TCRdb retains in-frame clones only, with some absent. Among more than 9,000 clones listed, 86% were seen once. This material consisted of blood, taken from a patient who underwent chemoradiotherapy. Source of these receptors: a human donor with HPV-associated anogenital cancer.

CDR3 sequence reads: CAILGSEYNEQFF. The CDR3 DNA sequence: TGTGCCATCTTGGGGTCGGAGTACAATGAGCAGTTCTTC. The rearrangement joins TRBV10-3 to TRBJ2-1; no firm D call. Germline V gene lookup returns CDR1 ENHRY and CDR2 SYGVKD. V was clipped by 8 bases and J by 4 bases, with 12 bases between them. The CDR3 covers 13 residues.

The rearrangement uses TRBV5-8 and TRBJ2-5, with D possibly being TRBD2 (6 bases). Germline-derived CDR1 and CDR2 are SGHTS and YDEGEE. V was clipped by 0 bases and J by 4 bases, with 16 bases between them. The CDR3 has 16 residues. The CDR3 sequence is CASSLVAGTLRETQYF. Written as DNA, the CDR3 is TGTGCCAGCAGCTTGGTCGCCGGGACTCTTCGAGAGACCCAGTACTTC.

The CDR3 protein is CASNEQETQYF. In DNA, the CDR3 is TGTGCCAGCAATGAGCAAGAGACCCAGTACTTC. This rearrangement joins TRBV2 to TRBJ2-5, with D unresolved. The germline CDR1 and CDR2 sequences are SNHLY and FYNNEI. The V gene lost 7 bases and the J gene lost 2 bases, with 5 bases spanning the gap. The CDR3 length is 11 residues.

This rearrangement joins TRBV2 to TRBJ2-7; 10 bases match TRBD1. The CDR3 runs 14 residues. The V and J ends lost 7 bases and 2 bases, in that order; junction bases with no gene match: 5. The V gene's germline CDR1 is SNHLY and CDR2 FYNNEI. CDR3 nucleotide sequence: TGTGCCAGCAAACGGGACAGGGGAACCTACGAGCAGTACTTC. Its translation is CASKRDRGTYEQYF.

This chain connects TRBV5-6 to TRBJ1-5; D is unresolved. The CDR3 has 13 amino acids. Germline V gene sequence: CDR1 SGHDT, CDR2 YYEEEE. V lost 0 bases to trimming and J lost 6 bases, with 7 bases between them. The DNA of the CDR3 is TGTGCCAGCAGCTTGGCAATTGGTCAGCCCCAGCATTTT. Translating gives CASSLAIGQPQHF.

The rearrangement joins TRBV28 to TRBJ2-3; D is perhaps TRBD1 or TRBD2 (5 bases each). Germline loops: CDR1 MDHEN, CDR2 SYDVKM. The V end lost 6 bases, the J end lost 3 bases, and 19 bases lay between the germline ends. The CDR3 totals 16 residues. CDR3 residues: CASSSGSVVPTDTQYF. The CDR3 bases are TGTGCCAGCAGCTCAGGGAGTGTAGTTCCGACAGATACGCAGTATTTT.

The V gene is TRBV5-1, the J gene TRBJ2-5, with TRBD2 matching over 8 bases. Germline CDR1 SGHRS, CDR2 YFSETQ. This CDR3 has 14 residues. V lost 2 bases and J lost 2; bases outside the gene matches: 2. CDR3 sequence: CASSFSGVQETQYF. In DNA form, the CDR3 reads TGCGCCAGCAGCTTTAGCGGGGTTCAAGAGACCCAGTACTTC.

The chain carries TRBV30 and TRBJ2-1; D may correspond to TRBD1 or TRBD2 (5 bases each). Germline V gene lookup returns CDR1 GTSNPN and CDR2 SVGIG (reference sequence). Trimming shortened V by 0 bases and J by 8 bases, and 17 bases separated the two germline ends. The CDR3 is 15 residues long. The CDR3 nucleotides read TGTGCCTGGAGTGTTGTAATTCTGGGGGTCGATGAGCAGTTCTTC. Amino acid sequence: CAWSVVILGVDEQFF.

DNA of the CDR3: TGTGCCAGCTCACCACTTCAGGACAATGAGCAGTTCTTC. It codes for CASSPLQDNEQFF. V is TRBV18 and J is TRBJ2-1; D unclear. V lost 1 base to trimming and J lost 5 bases, with 6 bases between them. The germline gives CDR1 KGHSH, CDR2 LQKENI. This CDR3 is built from 13 residues. The variable domain in full, with the rest retrieved from reference TRBV18 and TRBJ2-1, is NAGVMQNPRHLVRRRGQEARLRCSPMKGHSHVYWYRQLPEEGLKFMVYLQKENIIDESGMPKERFSAEFPKEGPSILRIQQVVRGDSAAYFCASSPLQDNEQFFGPGTRLTVL.

V is TRBV9 and J is TRBJ1-2; possible D gene TRBD1, 5 bases. Trimming removed 0 bases from V and 2 bases from J, with 14 bases in between. This CDR3 has 16 residues. Germline V gene sequence: CDR1 SGDLS, CDR2 YYNGEE. DNA of the CDR3: TGTGCCAGCAGCGTAGGACAGCTAGGGCACAACTATGGCTACACCTTC. Encoded protein: CASSVGQLGHNYGYTF.

V and J are TRBV27 and TRBJ1-5; 8 nucleotides line up with TRBD1. The V and J ends lost 4 bases and 0 bases, in that order; junction bases with no gene match: 5. This CDR3 has 16 residues. The germline V gene encodes CDR1 MNHEY and CDR2 SMNVEV (reference sequence). CDR3 DNA sequence: TGTGCCAGCAGTTCTTTAGGACAGGGTAGCAATCAGCCCCAGCATTTT. It specifies CASSSLGQGSNQPQHF.

This clone was seen only a few times. The rearrangement uses TRBV19 and TRBJ1-5; tentatively, D is TRBD1 (5 bases). The CDR3 totals 13 residues. Per germline, CDR1 LNHDA and CDR2 SQIVND (reference sequence). Trimming took off 11 bases at V and 0 bases at J, with 11 bases between the two ends. CDR3 DNA: TGTGCCGCCGGGGGGTATAGCAATCAGCCCCAGCATTTT. This translates into CAAGGYSNQPQHF.

This clone came up a few times. The CDR3 sequence: CASSVARDYEQYF. The CDR3 region has the DNA TGTGCCAGCAGTGTCGCAAGGGACTACGAGCAGTACTTC. The rearrangement links TRBV2 to TRBJ2-7; D call uncertain. CDR1 is SNHLY, CDR2 FYNNEI, per germline. V lost 4 bases and J 3 bases, leaving 10 bases between the germline ends. CDR3 size: 13 residues.

The chain couples TRBV7-2 to TRBJ2-3; 9 bases match TRBD2. From germline, CDR1 is SGHTA and CDR2 FQGNSA. This CDR3 region has 14 residues. With 1 base clipped from V and 6 bases from J, the junction kept 2 bases outside the gene matches. In DNA, the CDR3 is TGTGCCAGCAGCTTAGGCCTAGCGGGGGATACGCAGTATTTT. As protein: CASSLGLAGDTQYF.

The rearrangement joins TRBV11-2 to TRBJ2-3; D may be TRBD1 (6 bases). Trimming shortened V by 3 bases and J by 0 bases, and 13 bases separated the two germline ends. Germline CDR1 reads SGHAT; CDR2 reads FQNNGV. The CDR3 loop spans 16 amino acids. In nucleotides, the CDR3 is TGTGCCAGCAGCTTTTTACAGGGAAGTAGCACAGATACGCAGTATTTT. It is translated as CASSFLQGSSTDTQYF. The variable domain in full, completed from reference TRBV11-2 and TRBJ2-3, reads EAGVAQSPRYKIIEKRQSVAFWCNPISGHATLYWYQQILGQGPKLLIQFQNNGVVDDSQLPKDRFSAERLKGVDSTLKIQPAKLEDSAVYLCASSFLQGSSTDTQYFGPGTRLTVL.

The chain employs TRBV4-1 and TRBJ2-5; the D is unclear. CDR1 MGHRA and CDR2 YSYEKL come from the germline V gene. The CDR3 is 14 residues long. V dropped 1 base and J dropped 7 bases, with 13 bases sitting between them. The CDR3 region is CASSQVLPGPTQYF. CDR3 nucleotide sequence: TGCGCCAGCAGCCAAGTCCTCCCCGGGCCGACCCAGTACTTC.

A single count supports this clone. J is TRBJ1-1 and V is TRBV20-1; no definite D call. With 0 bases removed from V and 5 bases from J, the gap between germline ends came to 4 bases. The CDR3 extends over 11 amino acids. In germline, CDR1 is DFQATT, CDR2 SNEGSKA (reference sequence). CDR3 nucleotides: TGCAGTGCTAGAGACTCGACTGAAGCTTTCTTT. Amino acids: CSARDSTEAFF.

CDR3 nucleotides: TGCGCCAGCAGTCGGGGAGAAGAGACCCAGTACTTC. Translation gives CASSRGEETQYF. The gene calls are TRBV5-1 and TRBJ2-5; perhaps TRBD2 as D (5 bases). In germline, CDR1 is SGHRS, CDR2 YFSETQ. The V end was cut by 5 bases, the J end by 3 bases, with 8 bases between. The CDR3 is 12 residues long.

This clone was seen more than once but under ten times. The chain joins TRBV4-3 to TRBJ1-3; 9 nucleotides agree with TRBD1. The germline V gene has CDR1 LGHNA and CDR2 YSLEER. The CDR3 length is 16 residues. With V trimmed by 3 bases and J by 3 bases, 6 bases remained unmatched. The CDR3 sequence is CASSQWTGAVGNTIYF. In nucleotides, the CDR3 is TGCGCCAGCAGCCAGTGGACAGGGGCGGTTGGAAACACCATATATTTT.

This sequence joins TRBV9 and TRBJ1-1; TRBD1 is a possible D gene (6 bases). CDR3 size: 15 residues. The germline V and J ends were trimmed by 6 bases and 1 base, with 16 bases remaining between them. Germline CDR1 is SGDLS and CDR2 is YYNGEE. CDR3 residues: CASTPGGGGNTEAFF. In DNA form, the CDR3 reads TGTGCCAGCACCCCGGGGGGAGGGGGGAACACTGAAGCTTTCTTT. Full variable domain (remainder filled in from reference TRBV9 and TRBJ1-1): DSGVTQTPKHLITATGQRVTLRCSPRSGDLSVYWYQQSLDQGLQFLIQYYNGEERAKGNILERFSAQQFPDLHSELNLSSLELGDSALYFCASTPGGGGNTEAFFGQGTRLTVV.

The chain uses TRBV11-1 and TRBJ1-2; 7 nucleotides align to TRBD1. The V gene's germline CDR1 is SGHAT and CDR2 FQDESV (reference sequence). The CDR3 contains 17 residues. V gave up 4 bases and J gave up 0 bases; unmatched junction bases: 11. The CDR3: CASSSSPTGNANYGYTF. CDR3 in DNA: TGTGCCAGCAGCTCCTCCCCGACAGGGAACGCTAACTATGGCTACACCTTC.

The chain uses TRBV6-1 and TRBJ1-1; 9 bases line up with TRBD1. This CDR3 region has 15 residues. The germline CDR1 and CDR2 sequences are MNHNS and SASEGT. J was trimmed by 5 bases and V by 8 bases; bases with no gene match: 12. CDR3 protein: CASLKYQTGGTEAFF. The CDR3 bases are TGTGCCAGCCTAAAGTATCAGACAGGGGGGACTGAAGCTTTCTTT.